The sequence of this T cell receptor beta chain was determined in a study of vaccination and CD4 T cells after COVID-19. Across the study: Six males and four females, two of them Hispanic, were enrolled as convalescents.

Noted treatment: roughly 10-day PBMC culture with coronavirus spike peptide pools or control peptides (ViraFEST assay). According to the study, CD4+ T cells from the unexposed donor were gathered ahead of the COVID-19 pandemic (2011-2018). The CDR3 length is 15 residues. Trimming removed 0 bases at V and 3 bases at J, with 11 bases between. Germline V gene lookup returns CDR1 LNHNV and CDR2 YYDKDF (reference sequence). Worth noting for this clonotype: The antigen remains undetermined.

The Oncomine TCR Beta short-read assay was what sequenced the DNA obtained from cultured CD4+ T cells. TCRdb used MiXCR to reprocess the PCR reads, holding one entry per CDR3 protein. The table includes 5,000 to 8,000 distinct CDR3 sequences, roughly 50% detected once. The TCR sequence derives from a human donor in good health. The gene calls are TRBV15 and TRBJ1-1; D unclear. What was sequenced was CD4+ T cells from blood, cultured in vitro. CDR3 coding DNA: TGTGCCACCAGCAGAGATTATGGGGAAGACACTGAAGCTTTCTTT. Protein: CATSRDYGEDTEAFF.